This T cell receptor (beta chain) emerged from a study of T-cell memory formation after mild COVID-19. The overall study: Largely, the TCR clusters proved donor specific.

TCRalpha and TCRbeta libraries used 5'RACE with constant-segment primers and UMIs. In TCRdb, the 5' RACE reads were re-called with MiXCR into one record per CDR3 protein. This table holds some 120,000 distinct CDR3 sequences, about a sixth found once. General study findings and limits: The authors left the SARS-CoV-2 specificity of second-wave clones peaking on day 37 unconfirmed. Day 15 to 85 contractors were CD4/CD8 balanced; later expanders leaned CD4+.

V lost 3 bases and J 5 bases, leaving 16 bases between the germline ends. The CDR3 has 15 amino acids. As concerns this clonotype: No antigen is known for it.

This TCR derives from an adult woman who had mild COVID-19 (a few samples of this study predate the infection). Cell type and time point are not known. Sequencing was performed on PBMCs or a T cell subset sorted from them (not recorded which). The chain recombines TRBV12-3 or TRBV12-4 with TRBJ2-5; a weak D match, TRBD2 (5 bases). CDR3 sequence: CASSFDRSPGETQYF. The CDR3, as DNA: TGTGCCAGCAGTTTTGACCGGTCCCCGGGGGAGACCCAGTACTTC.